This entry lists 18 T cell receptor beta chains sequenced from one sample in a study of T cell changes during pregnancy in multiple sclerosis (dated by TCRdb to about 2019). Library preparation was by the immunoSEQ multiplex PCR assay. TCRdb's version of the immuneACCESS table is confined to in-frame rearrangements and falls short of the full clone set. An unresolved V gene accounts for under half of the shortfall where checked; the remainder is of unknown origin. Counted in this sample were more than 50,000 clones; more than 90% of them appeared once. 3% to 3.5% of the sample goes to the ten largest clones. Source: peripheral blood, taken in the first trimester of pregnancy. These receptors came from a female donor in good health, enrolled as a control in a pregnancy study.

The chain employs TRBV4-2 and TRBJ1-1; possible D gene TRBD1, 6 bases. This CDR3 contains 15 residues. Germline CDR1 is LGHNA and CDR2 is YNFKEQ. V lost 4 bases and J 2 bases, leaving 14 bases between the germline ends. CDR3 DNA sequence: TGTGCCAGCAGCCCAAGAGGGGGAGTTAACACTGAAGCTTTCTTT. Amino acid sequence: CASSPRGGVNTEAFF.

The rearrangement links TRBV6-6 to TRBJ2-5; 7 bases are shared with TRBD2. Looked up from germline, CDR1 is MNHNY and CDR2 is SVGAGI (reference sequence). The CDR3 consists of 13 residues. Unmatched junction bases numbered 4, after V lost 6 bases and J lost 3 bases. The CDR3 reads CASSSRGEETQYF. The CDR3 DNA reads TGTGCCAGCAGCTCACGGGGGGAAGAGACCCAGTACTTC.

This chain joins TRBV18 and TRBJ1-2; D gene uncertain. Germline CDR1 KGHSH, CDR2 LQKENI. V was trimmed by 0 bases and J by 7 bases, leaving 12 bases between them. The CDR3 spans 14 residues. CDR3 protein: CASSPPGRIGGYTF. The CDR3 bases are TGTGCCAGCTCACCACCGGGCAGGATCGGTGGCTACACCTTC.

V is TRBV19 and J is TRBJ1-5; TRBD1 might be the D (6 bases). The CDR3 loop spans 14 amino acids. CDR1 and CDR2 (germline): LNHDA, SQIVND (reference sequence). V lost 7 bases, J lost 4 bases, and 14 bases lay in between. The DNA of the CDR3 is TGTGCCAGTAACAACAGGGTTGGTAATCAGCCCCAGCATTTT. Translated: CASNNRVGNQPQHF. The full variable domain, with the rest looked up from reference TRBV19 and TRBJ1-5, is DGGITQSPKYLFRKEGQNVTLSCEQNLNHDAMYWYRQDPGQGLRLIYYSQIVNDFQKGDIAEGYSVSREKKESFPLTVTSAQKNPTAFYLCASNNRVGNQPQHFGDGTRLSIL.

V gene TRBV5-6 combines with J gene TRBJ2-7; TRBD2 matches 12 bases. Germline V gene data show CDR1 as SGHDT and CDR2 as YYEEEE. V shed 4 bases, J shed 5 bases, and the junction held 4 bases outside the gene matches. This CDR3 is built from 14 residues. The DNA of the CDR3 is TGTGCCAGCAGCCTGACTAGCGGGAGTAACGAGCAGTACTTC. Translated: CASSLTSGSNEQYF.

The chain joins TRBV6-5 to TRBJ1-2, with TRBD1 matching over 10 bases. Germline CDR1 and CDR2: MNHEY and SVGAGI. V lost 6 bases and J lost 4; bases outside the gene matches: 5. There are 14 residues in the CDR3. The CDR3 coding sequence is TGTGCCAGCAGCCCGGACAGGGGGTCCTATGGCTACACCTTC. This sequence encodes CASSPDRGSYGYTF.

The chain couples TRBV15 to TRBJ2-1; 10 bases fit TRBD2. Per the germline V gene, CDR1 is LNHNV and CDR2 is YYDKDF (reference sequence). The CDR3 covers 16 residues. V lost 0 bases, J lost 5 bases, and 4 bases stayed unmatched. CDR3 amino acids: CATSRDGTSVHNEQFF. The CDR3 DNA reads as TGTGCCACCAGCAGAGACGGGACTAGCGTTCACAATGAGCAGTTCTTC.

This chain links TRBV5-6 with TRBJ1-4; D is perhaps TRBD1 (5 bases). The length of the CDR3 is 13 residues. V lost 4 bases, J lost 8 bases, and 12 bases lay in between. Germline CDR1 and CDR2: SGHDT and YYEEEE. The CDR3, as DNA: TGTGCCAGCAGCCTCTGGAGGGGAGAAAAACTGTTTTTT. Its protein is CASSLWRGEKLFF.

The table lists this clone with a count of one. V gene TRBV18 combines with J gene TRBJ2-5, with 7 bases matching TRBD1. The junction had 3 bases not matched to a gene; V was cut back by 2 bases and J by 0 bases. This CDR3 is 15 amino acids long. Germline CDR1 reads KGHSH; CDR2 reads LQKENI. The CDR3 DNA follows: TGTGCCAGCTCACCAGCCGGGACAGACCAAGAGACCCAGTACTTC. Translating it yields CASSPAGTDQETQYF. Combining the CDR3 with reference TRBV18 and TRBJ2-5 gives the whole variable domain NAGVMQNPRHLVRRRGQEARLRCSPMKGHSHVYWYRQLPEEGLKFMVYLQKENIIDESGMPKERFSAEFPKEGPSILRIQQVVRGDSAAYFCASSPAGTDQETQYFGPGTRLLVL.

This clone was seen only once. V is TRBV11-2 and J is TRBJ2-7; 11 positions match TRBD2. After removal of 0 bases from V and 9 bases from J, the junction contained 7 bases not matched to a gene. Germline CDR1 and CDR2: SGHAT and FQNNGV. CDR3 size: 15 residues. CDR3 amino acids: CASSLDLAGGKGQYF. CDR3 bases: TGTGCCAGCAGCTTAGATCTAGCGGGGGGAAAAGGGCAGTACTTC.

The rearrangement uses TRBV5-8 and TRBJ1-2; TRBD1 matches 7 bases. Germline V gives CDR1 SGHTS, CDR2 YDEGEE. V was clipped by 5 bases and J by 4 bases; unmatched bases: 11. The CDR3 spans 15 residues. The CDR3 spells CASSRDRVSLYGYTF. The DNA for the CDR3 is TGTGCCAGCAGTCGGGACAGAGTTTCACTCTATGGCTACACCTTC.

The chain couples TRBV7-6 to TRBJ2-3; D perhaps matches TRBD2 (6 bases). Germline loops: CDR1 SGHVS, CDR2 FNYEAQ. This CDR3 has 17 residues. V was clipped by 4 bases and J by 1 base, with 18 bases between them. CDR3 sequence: CASSSLRGGARTDTQYF. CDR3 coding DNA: TGTGCCAGCAGCTCTCTACGAGGAGGGGCCCGCACAGATACGCAGTATTTT.

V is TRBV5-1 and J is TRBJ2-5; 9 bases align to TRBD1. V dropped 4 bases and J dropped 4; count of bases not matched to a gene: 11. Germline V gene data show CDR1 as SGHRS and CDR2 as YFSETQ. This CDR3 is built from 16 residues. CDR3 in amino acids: CASSPEVQGAGETQYF. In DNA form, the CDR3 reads TGCGCCAGCAGCCCCGAGGTACAGGGGGCGGGAGAGACCCAGTACTTC.

The CDR3 region has the DNA TGTGCCAGCTCACCGGACAGTTTAAGAGCTTTCTTT. It yields the protein CASSPDSLRAFF. The chain employs TRBV18 and TRBJ1-1; tentatively, D is TRBD1 (6 bases). V was pared by 3 bases and J by 10 bases, with 12 bases between. There are 12 residues in the CDR3. Germline V gene sequence: CDR1 KGHSH, CDR2 LQKENI.

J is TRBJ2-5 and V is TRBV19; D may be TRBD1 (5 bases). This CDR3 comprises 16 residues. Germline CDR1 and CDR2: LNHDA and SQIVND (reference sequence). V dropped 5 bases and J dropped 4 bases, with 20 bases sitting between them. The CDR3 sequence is CASSSGQAVGGETQYF. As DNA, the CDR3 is TGTGCCAGTAGTTCCGGACAAGCCGTAGGTGGAGAGACCCAGTACTTC.

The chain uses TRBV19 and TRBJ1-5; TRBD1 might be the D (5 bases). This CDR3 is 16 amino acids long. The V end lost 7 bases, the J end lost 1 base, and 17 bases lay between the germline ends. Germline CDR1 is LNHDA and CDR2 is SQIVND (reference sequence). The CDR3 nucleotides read TGTGCCAGTACTCCCAGGGCGGAGAGGAGCAATCAGCCCCAGCATTTT. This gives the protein CASTPRAERSNQPQHF.

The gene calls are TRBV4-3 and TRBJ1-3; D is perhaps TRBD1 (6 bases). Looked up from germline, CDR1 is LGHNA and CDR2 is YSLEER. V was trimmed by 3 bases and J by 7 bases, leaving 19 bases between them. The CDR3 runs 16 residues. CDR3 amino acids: CASSHAPGQGSNTIYF. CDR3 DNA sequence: TGCGCCAGCAGCCATGCTCCAGGGCAGGGGTCGAACACCATATATTTT.

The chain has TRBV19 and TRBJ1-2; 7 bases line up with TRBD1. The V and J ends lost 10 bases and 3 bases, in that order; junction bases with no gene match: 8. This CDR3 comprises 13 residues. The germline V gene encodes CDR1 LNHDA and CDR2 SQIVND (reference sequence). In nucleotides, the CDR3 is TGTGCCACCTCCGGACAGGCCTACTATGGCTACACCTTC. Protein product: CATSGQAYYGYTF.